The next 5 T cell receptor beta chains were all read from a single sample in a study of CD8+CD57+ T cells in acquired aplastic anemia. Genomic DNA acted as the template from which TCR beta VDJ combination and CDR3 sequence profiling were carried out. TCRdb used MiXCR to reprocess the reads, holding one entry per CDR3 protein. The sample gives some 180,000 distinct CDR3 sequences, around 50% of which show up once; under 15% is in the top ten. All sequencing subjects had displayed CD8+CD57+ cell expansion on flow cytometry. Sequencing input: sorted CD4+, CD8+, or CD8+CD57+ T cells (not recorded which) from PBMCs. Receptors originate from a human donor with aplastic anemia.

This clonotype has at least ten counts. The chain is built from TRBV6-6 and TRBJ1-2; 9 bases match TRBD1. Germline trimming cut 4 bases from V and 4 bases from J; bases unmatched to any gene: 4. Germline V CDR1 and CDR2: MNHNY, SVGAGI (reference sequence). The CDR3 consists of 14 residues. The CDR3 sequence: CASSWGQGAYGYTF. The CDR3 DNA reads as TGTGCCAGCAGTTGGGGACAGGGTGCCTATGGCTACACCTTC.

V gene TRBV14 combines with J gene TRBJ1-1; 12 nucleotides align to TRBD1. Trimming removed 4 bases from V and 6 bases from J; junction bases left unmatched: 6. Looked up from germline, CDR1 is SGHDN and CDR2 is FVKESK. The CDR3 is 15 residues long. Here the CDR3 reads CASSPGTGGLAEAFF. In DNA form, the CDR3 reads TGTGCCAGCAGCCCTGGGACAGGGGGCTTGGCTGAAGCTTTCTTT.

This clonotype was counted ten times or more. V gene TRBV7-3 combines with J gene TRBJ1-1; unclear D gene. Germline CDR1 reads SGHTA; CDR2 reads FQGTGA. The CDR3 has 13 amino acids. Deletions cut 4 bases from V and 1 base from J, with 7 bases between. This chain's CDR3 is CASSSDWNTEAFF. The CDR3 DNA sequence: TGTGCCAGCAGCTCGGACTGGAACACTGAAGCTTTCTTT.

Remarks on this clonotype: One base away lies a much larger clone, so this may be a sequencing read error. The DNA of the CDR3 is TGTGCCAGCAGCTCTAGGCCGGTACTCAACACCGGGGAGCTGTTTTTT. Its translation: CASSSRPVLNTGELFF. The rearrangement joins TRBV11-2 to TRBJ2-2; D is unclear. The CDR3 sequence is 16 residues long. V lost 4 bases and J lost 2, with 14 bases in between. Germline lookup yields CDR1 SGHAT and CDR2 FQNNGV.

This clonotype has just a few counts. V usage is TRBV20-1 and J usage is TRBJ2-5; D might be TRBD1 or TRBD2, each matching 5 bases. Between the trimmed V and J ends, which lost 4 bases and 6 bases, there was a span of 15 bases. Germline CDR1 DFQATT, CDR2 SNEGSKA (reference sequence). This CDR3 comprises 13 residues. The CDR3 coding sequence is TGCAGTGCTACCCGGGACGGAACAAAGACCCAGTACTTC. Translated, it gives CSATRDGTKTQYF.